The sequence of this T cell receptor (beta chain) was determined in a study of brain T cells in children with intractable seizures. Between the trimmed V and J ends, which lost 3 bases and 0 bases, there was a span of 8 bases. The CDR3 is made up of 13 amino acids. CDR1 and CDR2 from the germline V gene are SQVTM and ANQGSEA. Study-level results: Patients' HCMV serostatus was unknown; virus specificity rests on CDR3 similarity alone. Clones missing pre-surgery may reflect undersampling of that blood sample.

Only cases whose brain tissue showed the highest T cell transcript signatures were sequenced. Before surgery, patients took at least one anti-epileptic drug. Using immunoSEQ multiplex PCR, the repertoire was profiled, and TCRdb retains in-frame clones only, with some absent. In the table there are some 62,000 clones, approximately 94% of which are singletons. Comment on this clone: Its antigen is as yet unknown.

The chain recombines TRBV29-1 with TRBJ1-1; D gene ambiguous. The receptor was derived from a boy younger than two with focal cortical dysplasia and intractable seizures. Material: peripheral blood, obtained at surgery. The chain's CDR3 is CSVEGRMNTEAFF. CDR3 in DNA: TGCAGCGTTGAGGGCAGGATGAACACTGAAGCTTTCTTT.